This T cell receptor beta chain was recorded in a study of lymphopenia after photon versus proton radiotherapy. Study findings and constraints: Authors raise, but do not show, better survival with proton therapy. Larger post-nadir TCR diversity loss correlated inversely with survival in deceased patients. After the lymphocyte nadir, photon-treated repertoires showed oligoclonal expansion, especially of CD8+ Temra cells. Relative stability marked proton patients; photon patients lost diversity and naive cells.

Clones were sequenced by immunoSEQ multiplex PCR, and TCRdb holds only the in-frame ones, with some missing. This table has 70,000 or so clones, approximately 90% appearing once. A note on this clone: Its antigen remains unidentified.

The CDR3 extends over 16 amino acids. V gave up 0 bases and J gave up 7 bases; unmatched junction bases: 7. CDR1 is SGHRS, CDR2 YFSETQ, per germline. The J gene is TRBJ2-1, the V gene TRBV5-1; 10 positions match TRBD2. Sequencing was performed on peripheral blood, taken from a patient treated with photon-based radiotherapy. The clonotype originates from a woman in her 70s with pancreatic cancer. The CDR3 here is CASSLVLAGAYNEQFF. For the CDR3, the DNA is TGCGCCAGCAGCTTGGTTCTAGCGGGAGCTTATAATGAGCAGTTCTTC.